This T cell receptor beta chain was recovered during a study of vaccination and CD4 T cells after COVID-19. Study context: Collection of post-vaccine samples followed dose two by a median approximately 69 days, spanning a range of 14 to 241. Study results and limitations: The study found that a median approximately 86% of reactive clones in convalescent patients appeared only post-vaccination.

Details on this clonotype: The antigen is undetermined.

This CDR3 is 13 amino acids long. Germline V gene lookup returns CDR1 KGHDR and CDR2 SFDVKD. Deletions cut 7 bases from V and 0 bases from J, with 8 bases between. Treatment here: roughly nine-day PBMC culture with coronavirus spike peptide pools or control peptides (ViraFEST assay). With the Oncomine TCR Beta short-read assay, DNA from cultured CD4+ T cells was sequenced. TCRdb re-called the PCR reads with MiXCR, one entry per CDR3 protein. The table lists about 13,000 distinct CDR3 sequences, around three fifths of them singletons. The specimen sequenced was CD4+ T cells from blood, cultured in vitro. This sequence originates from a human donor who had recovered from COVID-19. The chain uses TRBV24-1 and TRBJ1-1; D is undetermined. CDR3: CATRSELNTEAFF. CDR3 DNA sequence: TGTGCCACCAGGAGTGAGTTGAACACTGAAGCTTTCTTT.